The 15 T cell receptor beta chains below all came from one sample that was sequenced in a study of identical twins. TCRdb re-called the 5' RACE reads with MiXCR, one entry per CDR3 protein. Seen here are under 900,000 distinct CDR3 sequences, 9% to 15% observed once, and the top ten hold roughly 1.5%. Separately, the same data were catalogued under a study of yellow fever vaccine responses in identical twins.

What was sequenced was PBMCs. The source of these receptors is a woman aged 18-29 years in good health.

This clonotype showed up just a few times. J is TRBJ2-1 and V is TRBV20-1; D gene uncertain. Looked up from germline, CDR1 is DFQATT and CDR2 is SNEGSKA (reference sequence). The V gene lost 8 bases and the J gene lost 6 bases, with 23 bases spanning the gap. The CDR3 extends over 15 amino acids. Here the CDR3 reads CSNQPNRAQGNEQFF. In DNA, the CDR3 is TGCAGTAACCAGCCAAACCGGGCCCAAGGCAATGAGCAGTTCTTC.

The gene calls are TRBV11-2 and TRBJ1-5; TRBD1 matches 7 bases. CDR1 is SGHAT, CDR2 FQNNGV, per germline. Trimming removed 0 bases from V and 11 bases from J; junction bases left unmatched: 4. The CDR3 consists of 13 residues. The CDR3 DNA reads TGTGCCAGCAGCTTAGATCCCCAGGGGGCCCAGCATTTT. Translated, it gives CASSLDPQGAQHF. Full variable domain (missing parts from reference TRBV11-2 and TRBJ1-5): EAGVAQSPRYKIIEKRQSVAFWCNPISGHATLYWYQQILGQGPKLLIQFQNNGVVDDSQLPKDRFSAERLKGVDSTLKIQPAKLEDSAVYLCASSLDPQGAQHFGDGTRLSIL.

This clonotype was counted between two and nine times. This chain connects TRBV7-2 to TRBJ2-1; 10 bases map to TRBD2. The CDR3 has 19 amino acids. Trimming at V came to 0 bases and at J to 6 bases, leaving 14 bases not matched to a gene. Germline CDR1 is SGHTA and CDR2 is FQGNSA. CDR3 nucleotides: TGTGCCAGCAGCTTAGCGATAAGAACTAGCGGGATAGGGGGCAATGAGCAGTTCTTC. This sequence encodes CASSLAIRTSGIGGNEQFF.

This clonotype was observed a few times. The rearrangement links TRBV6-1 to TRBJ2-7; possibly TRBD2 for D (5 bases). Germline CDR1 and CDR2: MNHNS and SASEGT. Trimming left V 5 bases short and J 3 bases short, with 20 bases between. The CDR3 length is 16 residues. Here the CDR3 DNA reads TGTGCCAGCAGTAGGAGAGAGGGCAGGCAAAACTACGAGCAGTACGTC. This sequence encodes CASSRREGRQNYEQYV.

This clonotype showed up just a few times. The gene calls are TRBV20-1 and TRBJ2-7; 11 bases fit TRBD2. The V segment lost 1 base and the J segment 7 bases; nucleotides outside the gene matches: 3. The CDR3 is made up of 13 amino acids. Germline assignment: CDR1 DFQATT and CDR2 SNEGSKA (reference sequence). In nucleotides, the CDR3 is TGCAGTGCTAGAGTAGCGGGAGGGCGTGAGCAGTACTTC. It specifies CSARVAGGREQYF.

This clonotype turned up a few times. The chain recombines TRBV6-1 with TRBJ2-2, with 7 bases identical to TRBD1. This CDR3 contains 13 residues. Trimming removed 8 bases from V and 7 bases from J; junction bases left unmatched: 7. Germline CDR1 and CDR2: MNHNS and SASEGT. CDR3 DNA sequence: TGTGCCAGCCTAGCCAGGGGGAACGGGGAGCTGTTTTTT. Residues: CASLARGNGELFF.

This clonotype has just a few counts. The chain joins TRBV9 to TRBJ1-1, with D possibly TRBD1 on 5 matching bases. This CDR3 is 14 amino acids long. Germline V CDR1 and CDR2: SGDLS, YYNGEE. V lost 3 bases and J 4 bases, leaving 13 bases between the germline ends. The CDR3 DNA reads TGTGCCAGCAGCGAAGGGGCCCGGGGCACTGAAGCTTTCTTT. As protein: CASSEGARGTEAFF.

This chain connects TRBV6-1 to TRBJ2-7, with 8 bases fitting TRBD2. The CDR3 sequence is 15 residues long. V gave up 6 bases and J gave up 0 bases; unmatched junction bases: 7. Germline V gives CDR1 MNHNS, CDR2 SASEGT. The CDR3 sequence: CASSLTSGDSYEQYF. DNA of the CDR3: TGTGCCAGCAGCCTCACTAGCGGAGACTCCTACGAGCAGTACTTC.

The sample holds a few counts of this clonotype. The rearrangement joins TRBV7-8 to TRBJ2-1; 7 nucleotides align to TRBD2. The V segment lost 4 bases and the J segment 1 base; nucleotides outside the gene matches: 7. Looked up from germline, CDR1 is SGHVS and CDR2 is FQNEAQ. The length of the CDR3 is 16 residues. Here the CDR3 DNA reads TGTGCCAGCAGCTCCCGGCTAGCGGTTTCCTACAATGAGCAGTTCTTC. Protein: CASSSRLAVSYNEQFF.

A few counts support this clonotype. The V call is TRBV2, the J call TRBJ2-7, with D uncertain. V was pared by 4 bases and J by 7 bases, with 11 bases between. There are 12 residues in the CDR3. The germline CDR1 and CDR2 sequences are SNHLY and FYNNEI. The CDR3 DNA follows: TGTGCCAGCAGTGCGGAGCCTGCGGAGCAGTACTTC. Its translation: CASSAEPAEQYF.

This clonotype was counted only a few times. The CDR3 region has the DNA TGTGCCAGCAGCCAACTAGGCACAGATACGCAGTATTTT. Its translation: CASSQLGTDTQYF. This chain connects TRBV12-3 or TRBV12-4 to TRBJ2-3; D is possibly TRBD2 (5 bases). This CDR3 comprises 13 residues. Trimming stripped 6 bases from V and 1 base from J, with 8 bases between.

This clonotype showed up just a few times. The genes are TRBV28 and TRBJ2-1; possibly TRBD2 for D (5 bases). Trimming took 2 bases from V and 5 from J, leaving 10 bases between them. Germline V gives CDR1 MDHEN, CDR2 SYDVKM. This CDR3 has 14 residues. The CDR3 region has the DNA TGTGCCAGCAGTTTACTCGGGGATAACAATGAGCAGTTCTTC. Its protein is CASSLLGDNNEQFF. Using reference TRBV28 and TRBJ2-1 for the parts outside the CDR3, the full variable domain is DVKVTQSSRYLVKRTGEKVFLECVQDMDHENMFWYRQDPGLGLRLIYFSYDVKMKEKGDIPEGYSVSREKKERFSLILESASTNQTSMYLCASSLLGDNNEQFFGPGTRLTVL.

This clonotype was seen a handful of times. The rearrangement joins TRBV28 to TRBJ2-1; 9 positions agree with TRBD1. CDR1 is MDHEN, CDR2 SYDVKM, per germline. The CDR3 extends over 11 amino acids. Trimming took 6 bases from V and 12 from J; bases not matched to a gene: 3. The CDR3 sequence is CASSVGQGQFF. The CDR3 DNA sequence: TGTGCCAGCAGCGTGGGACAGGGGCAGTTCTTC.

At least ten counts were recorded for this clonotype. V gene TRBV29-1 combines with J gene TRBJ2-7; no firm D call. The V end lost 0 bases, the J end lost 4 bases, and 4 bases lay between the germline ends. In germline, CDR1 is SQVTM, CDR2 ANQGSEA. The CDR3 is 11 residues long. The chain's CDR3 is CSVEDLYEQYF. The DNA for the CDR3 is TGCAGCGTTGAAGATCTGTACGAGCAGTACTTC.

V gene TRBV5-1 combines with J gene TRBJ2-3; no reliable D call. Germline loops: CDR1 SGHRS, CDR2 YFSETQ. There are 14 residues in the CDR3. Trimming removed 0 bases from V and 5 bases from J, with 10 bases in between. The CDR3 DNA reads as TGCGCCAGCAGCTTGGACGGATTGCAAGATACGCAGTATTTT. Translating it yields CASSLDGLQDTQYF.